This TCR beta chain was sequenced in a study of CD8+ T cells in alopecia areata. Background on the study: It was 6 to 18 months of tofacitinib, and then there were 6 months off drug. Findings of the study overall: Scalp lesions, especially in alopecia totalis/universalis, had higher clonality than normal scalp.

cDNA prepared by RNA extraction and subsequent reverse transcription served as the template for sequencing. Sequenced by immunoSEQ multiplex PCR; TCRdb stores in-frame clones only, minus some. Seen here are some 170,000 clones, about 72% observed once, and the top ten hold about 10%. V lost 5 bases and J 4 bases, leaving 15 bases between the germline ends. Germline CDR1 and CDR2: PRHDT and FYEKMQ (reference sequence). CDR3 length: 14 amino acids. Comment on this clone: Its specificity is not known.

This clonotype originated in a human donor with alopecia areata. The sample consisted of CD8+ T cells sorted from blood, taken at week 0. The chain couples TRBV13 to TRBJ2-7; possibly TRBD1 for D (6 bases). The CDR3 nucleotides are TGTGCCAGCAGCAGCAGGGGTAGGTCTTACGAGCAGTACTTC. Protein: CASSSRGRSYEQYF.